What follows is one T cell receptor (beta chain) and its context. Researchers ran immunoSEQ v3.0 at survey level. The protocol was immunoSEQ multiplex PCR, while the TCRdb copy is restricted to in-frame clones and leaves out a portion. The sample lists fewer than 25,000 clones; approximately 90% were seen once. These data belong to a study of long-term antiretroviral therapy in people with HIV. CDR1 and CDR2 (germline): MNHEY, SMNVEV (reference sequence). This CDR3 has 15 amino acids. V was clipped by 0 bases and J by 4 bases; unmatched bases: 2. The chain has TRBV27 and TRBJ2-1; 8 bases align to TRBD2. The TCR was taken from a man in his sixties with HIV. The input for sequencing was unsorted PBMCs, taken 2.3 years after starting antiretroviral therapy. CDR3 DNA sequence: TGTGCCAGCAGTTTATCCCTAGCGGGTTACAATGAGCAGTTCTTC. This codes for CASSLSLAGYNEQFF.